These T cell receptor beta chains were read from a single sample in a study of PD-1 blockade in classical Hodgkin lymphoma. Measured with immunoSEQ multiplex PCR; TCRdb has only the in-frame clones, and not every one. Of approximately 100,000 clones in the sample, roughly 90% were seen once. Sequences were derived from peripheral blood mononuclear cells (PBMCs), sampled before the second cycle of nivolumab. The receptors shown here come from a human donor with classical Hodgkin lymphoma. Both conserved end residues are part of each CDR3. The D gene is left open where the match is weak. Where a row states a size, it is once, few, many or the class of an expanded clone; other rows omit it.

V gene	clone size	J gene	D gene	CDR3 DNA	CDR3 protein
TRBV7-7	few	TRBJ2-5	TRBD2	TGTGCCAGCAGCCCGACCGGGGGGGCCCTAGAGACCCAGTACTTC	CASSPTGGALETQYF
TRBV7-2	.	TRBJ2-7	.	TGTGCCAGCAGCTACCAGGGGGGGACCGCGACCGACGAGCAGTACTTC	CASSYQGGTATDEQYF
TRBV6-6	.	TRBJ1-2	TRBD1	TGTGCCAGCAGTTACGATATAATAGGACAGGGGGCCTCCTTC	CASSYDIIGQGASF
TRBV9	.	TRBJ2-3	TRBD1	TGTGCCAGCAGCAACCGGGACAGGCGCTTTTTACCTGGCACAGATACGCAGTATTTT	CASSNRDRRFLPGTDTQYF
TRBV11-2	.	TRBJ2-5	.	TGTGCCAGCAGCTTAGGCGCAGAGTACCAAGAGACCCAGTACTTC	CASSLGAEYQETQYF
TRBV4-1	.	TRBJ2-1	.	TGCGCCAGCAGCCCCCACAGGGCACGGTCCTACAATGAGCAGTTCTTC	CASSPHRARSYNEQFF
TRBV10-2	.	TRBJ2-7	TRBD2	TGCGCCAGCAGCGGACTAGCCGGCTCCTACGAGCAGTACTTC	CASSGLAGSYEQYF
TRBV6-6	.	TRBJ1-2	.	TGTGCCAGCAGTTTTGGGGGCCAAAGGGGCTACACCTTC	CASSFGGQRGYTF
TRBV25-1	.	TRBJ2-1	TRBD2	TGTGCCAGCAGACTAGCGGGGGGCTACAATGAGCAGTTCTTC	CASRLAGGYNEQFF
TRBV10-3	.	TRBJ1-1	TRBD1	TGTGCCATCAGGACAGGGGCGAACACTGAAGCTTTCTTT	CAIRTGANTEAFF
TRBV6-5	.	TRBJ1-6	.	TGTGCCAGCAGTGTTTGGTTTTCTTCACCCCTCCACTTT	CASSVWFSSPLHF
TRBV12-1	.	TRBJ2-2	.	TGTGCCAGCAGCTTTGTTGCCCGGGAGCTGTTTTTT	CASSFVARELFF
TRBV19	.	TRBJ1-5	.	TGTGCCAGTAGTACTATTAGTGGGTATAGTCAGCCCCAGCATTTT	CASSTISGYSQPQHF
TRBV19	.	TRBJ2-1	TRBD2	TGTGCCAGCACACTAGCGGGGGTCGCCTCCTACAATGAGCAGTTCTTC	CASTLAGVASYNEQFF
TRBV7-6	.	TRBJ2-7	TRBD1	TGTGCCAGCACGGACAGGGCCGCGTCCCGGGGGGAGCAGTACTTC	CASTDRAASRGEQYF
TRBV5-5	many	TRBJ1-2	.	TGTGCCAGCAGCCCGGTGCCCCTTTATGGCTACACCTTC	CASSPVPLYGYTF
TRBV5-1	.	TRBJ1-1	TRBD1	TGCGCCAGCAGCCCCAGGGGGAGGGATAGCACTGAAGCTTTCTTT	CASSPRGRDSTEAFF
TRBV7-9	.	TRBJ2-3	.	TGTGCCAGCAGCTTAGTTTCCAGACCACCCACAGATACGCAGTATTTT	CASSLVSRPPTDTQYF
TRBV7-9	.	TRBJ1-1	.	TGTGCCAGCAGCCCGGCAGGGGTTGCAGAAGCTTTCTTT	CASSPAGVAEAFF
TRBV6-6	.	TRBJ2-5	.	TGTGCCAGCAGTTACTCCCCGGGTCTCGAAGAGACCCAGTACTTC	CASSYSPGLEETQYF
TRBV27	few	TRBJ2-7	.	TGTGCCAGCAGCTCTCAGGGGAGGTACGAGCAGTACTTC	CASSSQGRYEQYF
TRBV27	.	TRBJ2-1	.	TGTGCCAGCAGTTTATTCCAGACACGCTACAGCTCCTACAATGAGCAGTTCTTC	CASSLFQTRYSSYNEQFF
TRBV6-1	.	TRBJ2-2	.	TGTGCCAGCAGTGCTGGAAGGACCGGGGAGCTGTTTTTT	CASSAGRTGELFF
TRBV15	.	TRBJ2-7	.	TGTGCCACCAGCGGAACCAGGGATTCCCCTTCCTACGAGCAGTACTTC	CATSGTRDSPSYEQYF
TRBV27	.	TRBJ1-4	.	TGTGCCAGCAGTTTTCAGTTTAACCCCCCGCATGAAAAACTGTTTTTT	CASSFQFNPPHEKLFF
TRBV14	.	TRBJ1-1	.	TGTGCCAGCAGCCCCACCTTTGAGGGAACTGAAGCTTTCTTT	CASSPTFEGTEAFF
TRBV11-2	.	TRBJ1-1	.	TGTGCCAGCAGCTTAGGGGGAAGAATGAACACTGAAGCTTTCTTT	CASSLGGRMNTEAFF
TRBV5-1	.	TRBJ2-5	TRBD2	TGCGCCAGCAGCTCAGAAGGACTAGCGGGGGGTCGGGAGACCCAGTACTTC	CASSSEGLAGGRETQYF
TRBV4-2	.	TRBJ1-1	.	TGTGCCAGCAGCCAAGGAGCGGGGGGCGTGAACACTGAAGCTTTCTTT	CASSQGAGGVNTEAFF
TRBV9	.	TRBJ1-1	.	TGTGCCAGCAGCGTAGTGGGTGAAGGGAGGGCTGAAGCTTTCTTT	CASSVVGEGRAEAFF
TRBV19	.	TRBJ2-2	.	TGTGCCAGTAGTATAAGGGGTTTCTTTACCGGGGAGCTGTTTTTT	CASSIRGFFTGELFF
TRBV2	once	TRBJ2-1	.	TGTGCCAGCAGTGAAGTCCGGCTTGTTAATGAGCAGTTCTTC	CASSEVRLVNEQFF
TRBV4-3	.	TRBJ2-7	.	TGCGCCAGCAGCCAAGGTCATCTCACGTCCTACGAGCAGTACTTC	CASSQGHLTSYEQYF
TRBV19	.	TRBJ2-4	.	TGTGCCAGTAGTATACCGGACAGACCCAACATTCAGTACTTC	CASSIPDRPNIQYF
TRBV27	.	TRBJ2-7	.	TGTGCCAGCAGTTTTAACACCTACGAGCAGTACTTC	CASSFNTYEQYF
TRBV7-2	.	TRBJ2-3	.	TGTGCCAGCACCCCAAGAACCGGGGGAGATACGCAGTATTTT	CASTPRTGGDTQYF
TRBV6-1	.	TRBJ2-4	.	TGTGGAAGTCGAGGGGATGGATCGTACATTCAGTACTTC	CGSRGDGSYIQYF
TRBV7-2	.	TRBJ2-5	TRBD2	TGTGCCAGCAGCGTGGGACTAGCAGAGACCCAGTACTTC	CASSVGLAETQYF
TRBV4-2	.	TRBJ2-1	TRBD2	TGTGCCAGCAGCCAAGACGCAGCGGGGGGCACACAATCCTACAATGAGCAGTTCTTC	CASSQDAAGGTQSYNEQFF
TRBV30	.	TRBJ2-7	TRBD2	TGTGCCTGGAGTGTACTGGAACTAGCGGGGAACGACGAGCAGTACTTC	CAWSVLELAGNDEQYF
TRBV12-5	once	TRBJ1-5	TRBD1	TGTGCTAGTGATTCCTGGACAGGGGGCGAGGTGAGCAATCAGCCCCAGCATTTT	CASDSWTGGEVSNQPQHF
TRBV6-6	.	TRBJ2-7	TRBD1	TGTGCCAGCAGGCAGGGACAGGGGACCTCCTACGAGCAGTACTTC	CASRQGQGTSYEQYF
TRBV25-1	.	TRBJ2-2	.	TGTGCCAGCAGTGCCCCCACCGGGGAGCTGTTTTTT	CASSAPTGELFF
TRBV4-2	.	TRBJ1-5	.	TGTGCCAGCAGCTTGTTCAGGGGATACCCTTTCAATCAGCCCCAGCATTTT	CASSLFRGYPFNQPQHF
TRBV7-2	once	TRBJ1-1	.	TGTGCCAGCAGCTTGGGGGGTGGGGCCACTGAAGCTTTCTTT	CASSLGGGATEAFF
TRBV6-4	few	TRBJ2-3	TRBD2	TGTGCCAGCAGTGAAGCGGGGGGCACAGATACGCAGTATTTT	CASSEAGGTDTQYF
TRBV12-5	.	TRBJ2-7	.	TGTGCTAGTGGTTTGCTGGGGGTCGAGCAGTACTTC	CASGLLGVEQYF
TRBV13	once	TRBJ2-1	.	TGTGCCAGCAGCTTGGACGGGCGAACGTACAATGAGCAGTTCTTC	CASSLDGRTYNEQFF
TRBV28	.	TRBJ2-1	TRBD2	TGTGCCAGCACGGCGGGGGTGTCCTACAATGAGCAGTTCTTC	CASTAGVSYNEQFF
TRBV7-3	.	TRBJ2-1	TRBD2	TGTGCCAGCAGCTCGAGAGCGGGGGCCTCCTACAATGAGCAGTTCTTC	CASSSRAGASYNEQFF